This TCR beta chain was identified in a study of blood T cells in healthy people across ages. Study-wide results and limits: One million T cells yielded diversity estimates that were considered underestimates.

The CDR3 consists of 16 residues. In germline, CDR1 is KGHSH, CDR2 LQKENI. V shed 2 bases and J 1 base; nucleotides not matched to a gene: 5. A J-beta primer mix and a sample-barcoded 5' primer were used in a second PCR of roughly 7 to 12 cycles. TCRdb analysed the 5' RACE reads with MiXCR anew, one entry per CDR3 protein. Among about 760,000 distinct CDR3 sequences listed, about 56% were seen once. With respect to this clonotype: The target antigen is unknown.

Sequencing used blood. This TCR was sampled from a man in his forties in good health. The chain joins TRBV18 to TRBJ2-1, with 7 positions matching TRBD1. The CDR3 is CASSPNRGASYNEQFF. Written as DNA, the CDR3 is TGTGCCAGCTCACCAAACAGGGGCGCGTCCTACAATGAGCAGTTCTTC. Full variable domain (remainder filled in from reference TRBV18 and TRBJ2-1): NAGVMQNPRHLVRRRGQEARLRCSPMKGHSHVYWYRQLPEEGLKFMVYLQKENIIDESGMPKERFSAEFPKEGPSILRIQQVVRGDSAAYFCASSPNRGASYNEQFFGPGTRLTVL.